A single sample gave rise to the 17 T cell receptor beta chains below, sequenced in a study of blood T cell repertoires in COVID-19. Sequencing was performed with immunoSEQ multiplex PCR; in TCRdb, only in-frame clones are kept and a portion is missing. Of roughly 90,000 clones in the sample, more than 70% were seen once. Sample: peripheral blood. The source of these receptors is a human donor in a cohort sampled during active COVID-19.

The chain has TRBV6-6 and TRBJ2-1, with D possibly TRBD1 on 6 matching bases. CDR1 is MNHNY and CDR2 is SVGAGI in the germline V gene (reference sequence). CDR3 length: 14 amino acids. Trimming stripped 8 bases from V and 9 bases from J, with 20 bases between. This chain's CDR3 is CASQTTGDSIEQFF. For the CDR3, the DNA is TGTGCCAGCCAGACGACAGGTGACAGCATTGAGCAGTTCTTC.

The V call is TRBV19, the J call TRBJ2-3; 9 bases agree with TRBD2. The V gene end was trimmed by 8 bases and the J gene end by 1 base; junction bases not matched to a gene: 1. CDR1 and CDR2 from the germline V gene are LNHDA and SQIVND (reference sequence). The CDR3 spans 13 residues. The CDR3 bases are TGTGCCAGTCGGACTAGCGGCACAGATACGCAGTATTTT. It translates to CASRTSGTDTQYF.

The CDR3, as DNA: TGCGCCAGCAGCCAAGACCCTTCCGGGGAGCTGTTTTTT. Its protein is CASSQDPSGELFF. The chain joins TRBV4-3 to TRBJ2-2; D uncertain. Looked up from germline, CDR1 is LGHNA and CDR2 is YSLEER. The CDR3 sequence is 13 residues long. V was pared by 0 bases and J by 6 bases, with 5 bases between.

The chain joins TRBV15 to TRBJ2-6, with no clear D. Deletions cut 0 bases from V and 0 bases from J, with 3 bases between. The germline V gene has CDR1 LNHNV and CDR2 YYDKDF (reference sequence). This CDR3 is built from 15 residues. CDR3 sequence reads: CATSRDLSGANVLTF. DNA for the CDR3: TGTGCCACCAGCAGAGACCTCTCTGGGGCCAACGTCCTGACTTTC.

This chain connects TRBV6-5 to TRBJ1-1; 10 bases are shared with TRBD1. After removal of 6 bases from V and 5 bases from J, the junction contained 6 bases not matched to a gene. CDR3 length equals 14 residues. CDR1 and CDR2 from the germline V gene are MNHEY and SVGAGI. This chain's CDR3 is CASRPLDRGTEAFF. CDR3 bases: TGTGCCAGCAGACCACTGGACAGGGGGACTGAAGCTTTCTTT.

This clone was recorded once. V is TRBV7-8 and J is TRBJ2-5, with a possible D match to TRBD1 (5 bases). The ends were cut back, 3 bases at V and 1 base at J, with 9 bases in the middle. Germline CDR1 SGHVS, CDR2 FQNEAQ. The CDR3 has 14 amino acids. CDR3 bases: TGTGCCAGCAGCTTGGGAAGGGGCCAAGAGACCCAGTACTTC. Amino acids: CASSLGRGQETQYF. Complete variable domain (other parts from reference TRBV7-8 and TRBJ2-5): GAGVSQSPRYKVAKRGQDVALRCDPISGHVSLFWYQQALGQGPEFLTYFQNEAQLDKSGLPSDRFFAERPEGSVSTLKIQRTQQEDSAVYLCASSLGRGQETQYFGPGTRLLVL.

The chain links TRBV29-1 to TRBJ2-3, with a tentative D call TRBD2 (6 bases). The CDR3 runs to 13 residues. CDR1 and CDR2 from the germline V gene are SQVTM and ANQGSEA. V was clipped by 7 bases and J by 7 bases, with 18 bases between them. The CDR3 loop reads CSGAGYLTNTQYF. The CDR3 DNA follows: TGCAGCGGCGCGGGGTATCTTACAAATACGCAGTATTTT.

By proportion, this clone is medium-sized (0.01 to 0.1%). CDR3 sequence (DNA): TGCGCCAGCAGCCAAGAGGGACTAGCGGGAGGGACTGACACCGGGGAGCTGTTTTTT. This encodes CASSQEGLAGGTDTGELFF. This rearrangement joins TRBV4-3 to TRBJ2-2; the match to TRBD2 covers 16 bases. V lost 0 bases to trimming and J lost 3 bases; unmatched junction nucleotides: 4. From germline, CDR1 is LGHNA and CDR2 YSLEER. CDR3 length: 19 residues.

The chain recombines TRBV28 with TRBJ2-7; 7 positions match TRBD2. The CDR3 is 14 amino acids. Per the germline V gene, CDR1 is MDHEN and CDR2 is SYDVKM. V was pared by 5 bases and J by 2 bases, with 6 bases of the junction left unmatched. This CDR3 reads CASSPLGGTYEQYF. CDR3 nucleotide sequence: TGTGCCAGCAGTCCTTTGGGGGGGACCTACGAGCAGTACTTC.

V is TRBV10-3 and J is TRBJ1-4; D is unclear. Germline V gene data show CDR1 as ENHRY and CDR2 as SYGVKD. Trimming shortened V by 11 bases and J by 7 bases, and 20 bases separated the two germline ends. The CDR3 covers 14 residues. The CDR3 loop reads CASQAQGRSEKLFF. The CDR3 nucleotides read TGTGCCTCCCAGGCCCAAGGAAGAAGTGAAAAACTGTTTTTT.

This clone has more than one count but fewer than ten. The CDR3 here is CASSLATRSEYF. The CDR3 DNA reads as TGTGCCAGCAGCTTAGCGACTAGATCGGAGTACTTC. The chain has TRBV11-2 and TRBJ2-7, with D perhaps matching TRBD2 (6 bases). V lost 1 base, J lost 11 bases, and 12 bases lay in between. CDR3 length: 12 residues. The germline V gene has CDR1 SGHAT and CDR2 FQNNGV.

The table lists this clone with a count of one. The chain recombines TRBV29-1 with TRBJ1-2; the match to TRBD1 covers 9 bases. The germline CDR1 and CDR2 sequences are SQVTM and ANQGSEA. This CDR3 comprises 13 residues. V trimming: 5 bases; J trimming: 5 bases; junction bases outside the gene matches: 6. The CDR3: CSVWDREEYGYTF. The DNA of the CDR3 is TGCAGCGTTTGGGACAGGGAAGAGTATGGCTACACCTTC.

This chain joins TRBV25-1 and TRBJ2-1, with D perhaps TRBD1 (5 bases). Between the trimmed V and J ends, which lost 0 bases and 3 bases, there was a span of 6 bases. Germline values: CDR1 MGHDK, CDR2 SYGVNS. The CDR3 has 14 amino acids. CDR3 in DNA: TGTGCCAGCAGTGAATATAGGGGCTACAATGAGCAGTTCTTC. Translated, it gives CASSEYRGYNEQFF. The full variable domain, its missing parts supplied by reference TRBV25-1 and TRBJ2-1, is EADIYQTPRYLVIGTGKKITLECSQTMGHDKMYWYQQDPGMELHLIHYSYGVNSTEKGDLSSESTVSRIRTEHFPLTLESARPSHTSQYLCASSEYRGYNEQFFGPGTRLTVL.

V gene TRBV9 combines with J gene TRBJ2-2, with D possibly matching TRBD1 (6 bases). Trimming shortened V by 2 bases and J by 5 bases, and 13 bases separated the two germline ends. The CDR3 runs to 15 residues. Looked up from germline, CDR1 is SGDLS and CDR2 is YYNGEE. The CDR3 nucleotides read TGTGCCAGCAGCGTCGGGACACCCGGGACCGGGGAGCTGTTTTTT. It codes for CASSVGTPGTGELFF. The variable domain in full, with the rest retrieved from reference TRBV9 and TRBJ2-2, is DSGVTQTPKHLITATGQRVTLRCSPRSGDLSVYWYQQSLDQGLQFLIQYYNGEERAKGNILERFSAQQFPDLHSELNLSSLELGDSALYFCASSVGTPGTGELFFGEGSRLTVL.

The genes are TRBV5-4 and TRBJ2-2, with 7 bases aligning to TRBD2. With V trimmed by 2 bases and J by 4 bases, 5 bases remained unmatched. Germline assignment: CDR1 SGHNT and CDR2 YYREEE (reference sequence). CDR3 length equals 15 residues. In nucleotides, the CDR3 is TGTGCCAGCAGCTTCGGGGGAGGGGTCACCGGGGAGCTGTTTTTT. Residues: CASSFGGGVTGELFF.

This clone has just one count. The chain recombines TRBV29-1 with TRBJ2-4; 9 nucleotides align to TRBD1. V was clipped by 7 bases and J by 6 bases; unmatched bases: 4. CDR1 SQVTM and CDR2 ANQGSEA come from the germline V gene. The CDR3 consists of 12 residues. The CDR3 is CSGGTGSNIQYF. The CDR3, as DNA: TGCAGCGGGGGGACAGGGTCAAACATTCAGTACTTC.

V is TRBV9 and J is TRBJ2-1, with 9 bases identical to TRBD1. CDR3 length equals 15 residues. The germline V gene has CDR1 SGDLS and CDR2 YYNGEE. V lost 0 bases and J lost 5; bases outside the gene matches: 3. Here the CDR3 reads CASSVGGQGNNEQFF. For the CDR3, the DNA is TGTGCCAGCAGCGTAGGTGGACAGGGGAACAATGAGCAGTTCTTC.